This T cell receptor (beta chain) was identified in a study of T-cell reconstitution after alpha-beta-depleted transplantation in children. Using unique molecular identifiers, the investigators prepared the TCRbeta library. From the PCR reads, TCRdb called clonotypes with MiXCR, one entry per CDR3 protein. The table has 450,000 to 600,000 distinct CDR3 sequences, approximately 32% seen once. The germline gives CDR1 SGHRS, CDR2 YFSETQ. This CDR3 spans 15 amino acids. V was pared by 3 bases and J by 8 bases, with 9 bases of the junction left unmatched. The rearrangement uses TRBV5-1 and TRBJ2-1, with 9 bases fitting TRBD2. This sample comprised PBMCs from the stem cell graft donor, obtained from the stem cell graft. The TCR comes from a human donor who donated a stem cell graft to a child with aplastic anemia. The CDR3 DNA reads as TGCGCCAGCAGCTGGGGGGTAGCGGGAGCTGATGAGCAGTTCTTC. Translated, it gives CASSWGVAGADEQFF.